The clone carrying this T cell receptor beta chain was picked up one time. This record comes from a study of blood T cell repertoires in COVID-19. About the research overall: Spain, Italy and the United States supplied samples that represented acute and convalescent COVID-19. From T cells, B-cell-depleted T cells, or PBMCs came the material, which was cDNA or gDNA.

Germline V gene sequence: CDR1 SGDLS, CDR2 YYNGEE. The CDR3 is made up of 13 amino acids. The ends were cut back, 2 bases at V and 2 bases at J, with 8 bases in the middle. Repertoires were generated with immunoSEQ multiplex PCR, while TCRdb's copy carries only in-frame clones and drops some. Seen here are 350,000 to 450,000 clones, roughly nine tenths observed once, and the top ten hold 1% to 1.5%. The source of this sequence is a man aged 35 to 55 with acute or convalescent COVID-19. The sequenced sample was peripheral blood. V usage is TRBV9 and J usage is TRBJ2-7; no clear D. CDR3 sequence (DNA): TGTGCCAGCAGCGTCTCCGGTCCCTACGAGCAGTACTTC. It is translated as CASSVSGPYEQYF.